This TCR beta chain was documented in a study of CD4 T cells in relation to SARS-CoV-2 and coronaviruses. Study in general: After 10 days of antigen culture, PBMC TCR beta CDR3s were sequenced.

V lost 6 bases and J 3 bases, leaving 11 bases between the germline ends. Germline loops: CDR1 SGHTA, CDR2 FQGTGA. The CDR3 spans 13 residues. In regard to this clone: Its specificity is not known.

This table comes from immunoSEQ multiplex PCR, and its TCRdb copy is limited to in-frame clones, with some not included. The sample yields about 47,000 clones, roughly 87% seen once. The chain links TRBV7-3 to TRBJ2-5, with D unresolved. The specimen was naive CD4+ T cells from PBMCs, cultured in vitro. The subset here: naive CD4+ T cells isolated by negative enrichment. This clonotype originated in an adult with COVID-19. The CDR3 region has the DNA TGTGCCAGCAGTAGTCGGTCAGAAGAGACCCAGTACTTC. As protein: CASSSRSEETQYF. Based on the CDR3 plus reference TRBV7-3 and TRBJ2-5, the full variable domain is GAGVSQTPSNKVTEKGKYVELRCDPISGHTALYWYRQSLGQGPEFLIYFQGTGAADDSGLPNDRFFAVRPEGSVSTLKIQRTERGDSAVYLCASSSRSEETQYFGPGTRLLVL.